The source of this T cell receptor beta chain is a study of blood T cell repertoires in COVID-19. Study-wide context: Researchers got acute and convalescent COVID-19 samples from the United States, Italy and Spain. PBMCs, B-cell-depleted T cells, or T cells provided the cDNA or gDNA that made up the material.

In the original processing: Estimation of nucleated cell counts was performed using reference gene primer amplification. Produced via immunoSEQ multiplex PCR; TCRdb's table is partial and in-frame only. V and J calls and clone size are given by that table; D and trimming were obtained from the DNA. Found here are roughly 160,000 clones, 79% of them singletons; the top ten hold more than 6.5%. The ends were cut back, 1 base at V and 0 bases at J, with 5 bases in the middle. This CDR3 is built from 15 residues. Germline CDR1 is SGDLS and CDR2 is YYNGEE. The J gene is TRBJ2-6, the V gene TRBV9, with D unresolved. This receptor was taken from a woman aged 60-75 years with COVID-19, enrolled during active disease. Sample: peripheral blood. CDR3 protein: CASSVRSSGANVLTF. The CDR3 region has the DNA TGTGCCAGCAGCGTAAGGAGCTCTGGGGCCAACGTCCTGACTTTC.